The 15 T cell receptor beta chains presented below share a single source sample, sequenced in a study of blood T cell repertoires in COVID-19. The data were produced by immunoSEQ multiplex PCR, yet TCRdb's version contains in-frame clones alone and is incomplete. The sample consists of tens of thousands of clones, around 77% of them appearing once. The sequencing input was peripheral blood. Every receptor here comes from a woman aged 70-85 years with COVID-19, enrolled during active disease.

V is TRBV4-3 and J is TRBJ2-5, with 11 bases that match TRBD2. The CDR3 spans 16 residues. J lost 5 bases, V lost 0 bases, and 5 bases had no gene match. The germline V gene encodes CDR1 LGHNA and CDR2 YSLEER. The CDR3 region has the DNA TGCGCCAGCAGCCAAGAATTAGCGGGAGGGCCGGAGACCCAGTACTTC. Amino acids: CASSQELAGGPETQYF.

This clone was recorded a few times. The V and J genes are TRBV18 and TRBJ2-2; D remains ambiguous. The CDR3 has 14 residues. Germline CDR1 KGHSH, CDR2 LQKENI. V was pared by 6 bases and J by 2 bases, with 10 bases between. The CDR3 protein is CASSLDSNTGELFF. CDR3 sequence (DNA): TGTGCCAGCTCCCTTGACTCCAACACCGGGGAGCTGTTTTTT.

The chain links TRBV28 to TRBJ2-3; 7 bases are a match to TRBD1. Germline values: CDR1 MDHEN, CDR2 SYDVKM. The CDR3 spans 15 residues. The junction had 11 bases not matched to a gene; V was cut back by 7 bases and J by 4 bases. CDR3 loop: CASIEGAGAADTQYF. The CDR3 bases are TGTGCCAGCATCGAGGGGGCGGGTGCGGCAGATACGCAGTATTTT.

The chain recombines TRBV19 with TRBJ1-5; perhaps TRBD1 as D (6 bases). This CDR3 region has 14 residues. The germline V gene encodes CDR1 LNHDA and CDR2 SQIVND (reference sequence). Trimming removed 6 bases at V and 2 bases at J, with 11 bases between. The CDR3 DNA reads as TGTGCCAGTAGGGGGGCCCTTCGCAATCAGCCCCAGCATTTT. This gives the protein CASRGALRNQPQHF.

The V gene is TRBV19, the J gene TRBJ2-1, with D hard to call. Germline V gene sequence: CDR1 LNHDA, CDR2 SQIVND (reference sequence). This CDR3 has 14 residues. V was shortened by 6 bases and J by 0 bases, with 9 bases between the two germline ends. The CDR3 nucleotides are TGTGCCAGTAGCCTAGTCCCCTCCTACAATGAGCAGTTCTTC. Its protein product is CASSLVPSYNEQFF. The variable domain in full, completed from reference TRBV19 and TRBJ2-1, reads DGGITQSPKYLFRKEGQNVTLSCEQNLNHDAMYWYRQDPGQGLRLIYYSQIVNDFQKGDIAEGYSVSREKKESFPLTVTSAQKNPTAFYLCASSLVPSYNEQFFGPGTRLTVL.

The chain links TRBV4-2 to TRBJ1-5, with 10 bases aligning to TRBD1. The germline V gene has CDR1 LGHNA and CDR2 YNFKEQ. After removal of 3 bases from V and 2 bases from J, the junction contained 4 bases not matched to a gene. The CDR3 spans 16 residues. The CDR3 region has the DNA TGTGCCAGCAGCCATCCAGGACAGGGGGGCAATCAGCCCCAGCATTTT. Residues: CASSHPGQGGNQPQHF.

This clone was detected only a few times. The chain links TRBV7-2 to TRBJ2-2, with no clear D. The V end was cut by 0 bases, the J end by 1 base, with 3 bases between. CDR1 SGHTA and CDR2 FQGNSA come from the germline V gene. The CDR3 is 14 amino acids. The DNA of the CDR3 is TGTGCCAGCAGCTTAGCCGGGAACACCGGGGAGCTGTTTTTT. Protein product: CASSLAGNTGELFF.

The CDR3, as DNA: TGTGCCAGCAGCACACTAGCTTTTCAGTTCTTC. It specifies CASSTLAFQFF. This sequence joins TRBV7-2 and TRBJ2-1; a weak D match, TRBD2 (6 bases). The length of the CDR3 is 11 residues. V gave up 5 bases and J gave up 13 bases, with 12 bases separating them. Germline CDR1 and CDR2: SGHTA and FQGNSA. The complete variable domain, with remaining parts taken from reference TRBV7-2 and TRBJ2-1, reads GAGVSQSPSNKVTEKGKDVELRCDPISGHTALYWYRQSLGQGLEFLIYFQGNSAPDKSGLPSDRFSAERTGGSVSTLTIQRTQQEDSAVYLCASSTLAFQFFGPGTRLTVL.

The rearrangement links TRBV7-9 to TRBJ2-2, with 7 bases fitting TRBD1. Germline lookup yields CDR1 SEHNR and CDR2 FQNEAQ (reference sequence). Trimming took 5 bases from V and 0 from J; bases not matched to a gene: 6. The CDR3 consists of 16 residues. CDR3 protein: CASSGSTGTNTGELFF. The CDR3 bases are TGTGCCAGCAGCGGCTCGACAGGGACGAACACCGGGGAGCTGTTTTTT.

This clone came up a few times. The chain uses TRBV7-9 and TRBJ2-7, with 7 bases matching TRBD1. The CDR3 is 15 amino acids. V gave up 4 bases and J gave up 4 bases; unmatched junction bases: 10. Germline-derived CDR1 and CDR2 are SEHNR and FQNEAQ (reference sequence). The CDR3 nucleotides are TGTGCCAGCAGCTCAGCCCCGACAGGGTCGTACGAGCAGTACTTC. This gives the protein CASSSAPTGSYEQYF.

The rearrangement joins TRBV7-2 to TRBJ1-3; no clear D. This CDR3 is built from 14 residues. V lost 1 base and J lost 4, with 8 bases in between. Germline loops: CDR1 SGHTA, CDR2 FQGNSA. CDR3 bases: TGTGCCAGCAGCTTAGGGAGTTTAGGAAACACCATATATTTT. Translating gives CASSLGSLGNTIYF.

This clone was found once. The chain is built from TRBV6-2 or TRBV6-3 and TRBJ2-7, with TRBD2 as a possible D gene (5 bases). The germline CDR1 and CDR2 sequences are MNHEY and SVGEGT. The length of the CDR3 is 14 residues. V shed 4 bases and J shed 4 bases, with 14 bases lying between them. The CDR3 DNA is TGTGCCAGCAGTTTGGGTCTAGCTGCATACGAGCAGTACGTC. Amino acid sequence: CASSLGLAAYEQYV.

This clone appeared a few times. The chain combines TRBV7-8 with TRBJ1-1; the match to TRBD1 covers 7 bases. The V gene's germline CDR1 is SGHVS and CDR2 FQNEAQ. V was pared by 3 bases and J by 0 bases, with 7 bases of the junction left unmatched. The CDR3 is 16 residues long. CDR3 nucleotides: TGTGCCAGCAGCTTTGGGCAGGGGGATGTGAACACTGAAGCTTTCTTT. Its protein product is CASSFGQGDVNTEAFF.

The rearrangement joins TRBV5-1 to TRBJ2-1, with 8 bases aligning to TRBD1. The CDR3 is 12 residues long. Per germline, CDR1 SGHRS and CDR2 YFSETQ. The V segment lost 4 bases and the J segment 12 bases; nucleotides outside the gene matches: 6. CDR3 protein: CASSNGTGAQFF. In DNA form, the CDR3 reads TGCGCCAGCAGCAACGGGACAGGCGCGCAGTTCTTC.

This chain connects TRBV27 to TRBJ2-1, with 11 bases matching TRBD2. The trim removed 6 bases at V and 6 bases at J, leaving 13 bases unmatched. This CDR3 spans 17 amino acids. Germline CDR1 is MNHEY and CDR2 is SMNVEV (reference sequence). The CDR3 reads CASRLLMGSGGGNEQFF. CDR3 nucleotides: TGTGCCAGCAGACTCCTTATGGGTAGCGGGGGGGGCAATGAGCAGTTCTTC.